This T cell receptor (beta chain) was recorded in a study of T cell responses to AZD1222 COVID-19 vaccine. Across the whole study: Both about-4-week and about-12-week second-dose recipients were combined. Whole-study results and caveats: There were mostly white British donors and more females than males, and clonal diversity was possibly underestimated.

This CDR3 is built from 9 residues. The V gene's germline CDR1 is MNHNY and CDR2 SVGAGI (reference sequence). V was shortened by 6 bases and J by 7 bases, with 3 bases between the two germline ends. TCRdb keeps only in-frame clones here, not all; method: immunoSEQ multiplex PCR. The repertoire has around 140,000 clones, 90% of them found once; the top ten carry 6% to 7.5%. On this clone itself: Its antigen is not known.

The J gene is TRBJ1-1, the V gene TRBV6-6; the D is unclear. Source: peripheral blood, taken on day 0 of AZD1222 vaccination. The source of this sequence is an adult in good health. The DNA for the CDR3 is TGTGCCAGCAGCATTGAAGCTTTCTTT. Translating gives CASSIEAFF.